The 18 T cell receptor beta chains given below trace back to one sample, sequenced in a study of CD8 T cells in Susac syndrome. Random hexamers were used to reverse transcribe roughly 0.5 to 1 ug of RNA. Each CDR3 protein gets one entry after TCRdb re-called the immunoSEQ multiplex PCR reads with MiXCR. Found here are about 300,000 distinct CDR3 sequences, 89% of them singletons; the top ten hold 0.18%. Input material: CD8+ T cells from PBMCs. These receptors were taken from a human donor with multiple sclerosis.

The chain carries TRBV13 and TRBJ2-1, with 10 bases identical to TRBD2. Per germline, CDR1 PRHDT and CDR2 FYEKMQ (reference sequence). The V and J ends lost 6 bases and 4 bases, in that order; junction bases with no gene match: 6. The CDR3 covers 15 residues. The CDR3 sequence: CASREGLAAYNEQFF. The CDR3 DNA follows: TGTGCCAGCAGGGAAGGACTAGCGGCTTACAATGAGCAGTTCTTC.

V gene TRBV4-1 combines with J gene TRBJ2-7, with a possible D match to TRBD2 (6 bases). Trimming left V 4 bases short and J 4 bases short, with 14 bases between. From germline, CDR1 is MGHRA and CDR2 YSYEKL. The CDR3 extends over 14 amino acids. CDR3 nucleotide sequence: TGCGCCAGCAGCCTCAGGAGGGGCAATTACGAGCAGTACTTC. Amino acid sequence: CASSLRRGNYEQYF.

In DNA form, the CDR3 reads TGTGCCAGTAGTCCGGTGACAGTTGTTTTGACGCCCCAGCATTTT. Protein sequence: CASSPVTVVLTPQHF. The J gene is TRBJ1-5, the V gene TRBV19, with D maybe TRBD1 (5 bases). V lost 5 bases, J lost 9 bases, and 20 bases lay in between. The length of the CDR3 is 15 residues. Germline V lookup: CDR1 LNHDA, CDR2 SQIVND (reference sequence).

The chain joins TRBV4-3 to TRBJ2-1, with TRBD1 matching over 8 bases. Unmatched junction bases numbered 6, after V lost 1 base and J lost 7 bases. The germline V gene has CDR1 LGHNA and CDR2 YSLEER. This CDR3 contains 15 residues. The CDR3 coding sequence is TGCGCCAGCAGCCAAGTGGGGACAGGTAGAAATGAGCAGTTCTTC. This gives the protein CASSQVGTGRNEQFF.

The J gene is TRBJ2-1, the V gene TRBV6-2 or TRBV6-3; D gene ambiguous. The V end lost 2 bases, the J end lost 0 bases, and 8 bases lay between the germline ends. Germline loops: CDR1 MNHEY, CDR2 SVGEGT. This CDR3 is 15 amino acids long. In DNA, the CDR3 is TGTGCCAGCAGTTACCCAGGAGCCTCCTACAATGAGCAGTTCTTC. Its protein product is CASSYPGASYNEQFF.

The chain recombines TRBV27 with TRBJ1-1, with D unresolved. CDR1 and CDR2 (germline): MNHEY, SMNVEV (reference sequence). Trimming left V 6 bases short and J 4 bases short, with 12 bases between. This CDR3 is 13 amino acids long. The CDR3 is CASRLGLGTEAFF. The CDR3 nucleotides are TGTGCCAGCAGACTAGGGCTGGGCACTGAAGCTTTCTTT.

The V gene is TRBV30, the J gene TRBJ2-3, with 13 bases fitting TRBD2. Per the germline V gene, CDR1 is GTSNPN and CDR2 is SVGIG (reference sequence). The trim removed 1 base at V and 2 bases at J, leaving 12 bases unmatched. The CDR3 spans 19 residues. CDR3 loop: CAWSGTASGTSGATDTQYF. CDR3 nucleotides: TGTGCCTGGAGTGGTACCGCTTCCGGGACTAGCGGGGCCACAGATACGCAGTATTTT.

The chain couples TRBV12-3 or TRBV12-4 to TRBJ2-1; 8 bases map to TRBD2. The CDR3 is 16 residues long. Trimming at V came to 7 bases and at J to 9 bases, leaving 17 bases not matched to a gene. CDR3 nucleotide sequence: TGTGCCAGCACCCCCCCAAGACGTAGCGGGAATGGTGAGCAGTTCTTC. Translating gives CASTPPRRSGNGEQFF.

This chain connects TRBV6-4 to TRBJ2-1; tentatively, D is TRBD2 (5 bases). The CDR3 is made up of 13 amino acids. V shed 5 bases and J shed 4 bases, with 9 bases lying between them. Germline loops: CDR1 MRHNA, CDR2 SNTAGT. CDR3 DNA sequence: TGTGCCAGCAGTAACGGGGAGTACAATGAGCAGTTCTTC. Protein: CASSNGEYNEQFF.

This rearrangement joins TRBV9 to TRBJ2-7; 9 bases align to TRBD1. CDR1 and CDR2 (germline): SGDLS, YYNGEE. Trimming at V came to 3 bases and at J to 5 bases, leaving 3 bases not matched to a gene. The CDR3 length is 13 residues. CDR3 nucleotide sequence: TGTGCCAGCAGCGCCGGGACAGGGAACGAGCAGTACTTC. It specifies CASSAGTGNEQYF.

The CDR3 DNA follows: TGTGCCAGCAGCCTGACAGGGCTTCAGGGCTACACCTTC. This gives the protein CASSLTGLQGYTF. This sequence joins TRBV7-9 and TRBJ1-2, with TRBD1 matching over 7 bases. The CDR3 spans 13 residues. The ends lost 5 bases at V and 8 bases at J; junction bases unmatched: 8. CDR1 and CDR2 (germline): SEHNR, FQNEAQ (reference sequence).

The rearrangement joins TRBV9 to TRBJ2-1; no clear D gene. This CDR3 has 14 amino acids. Deletions cut 1 base from V and 6 bases from J, with 11 bases between. Germline loops: CDR1 SGDLS, CDR2 YYNGEE. The chain's CDR3 is CASSVIPASNEQFF. The CDR3 nucleotides read TGTGCCAGCAGCGTAATCCCCGCAAGCAATGAGCAGTTCTTC. Full variable domain (rest looked up from reference TRBV9 and TRBJ2-1): DSGVTQTPKHLITATGQRVTLRCSPRSGDLSVYWYQQSLDQGLQFLIQYYNGEERAKGNILERFSAQQFPDLHSELNLSSLELGDSALYFCASSVIPASNEQFFGPGTRLTVL.

This sequence joins TRBV11-2 and TRBJ2-1, with D perhaps TRBD2 (6 bases). Trimming stripped 3 bases from V and 4 bases from J, with 13 bases between. CDR3 length equals 15 residues. Germline V gives CDR1 SGHAT, CDR2 FQNNGV. CDR3 in amino acids: CASSLEFSGYNEQFF. The CDR3 DNA is TGTGCCAGCAGCTTGGAATTTAGCGGTTACAATGAGCAGTTCTTC.

DNA of the CDR3: TGTGCCAGCAGTTCCCAACCCCAGGGAAATGAGCAGTTCTTC. Residues: CASSSQPQGNEQFF. J is TRBJ2-1 and V is TRBV12-3 or TRBV12-4, with TRBD1 as a possible D gene (5 bases). CDR3 size: 14 residues. V lost 4 bases to trimming and J lost 7 bases, with 14 bases between them.

This clonotype was picked up one time. This rearrangement joins TRBV30 to TRBJ2-1; D is tentatively TRBD1 or TRBD2 (5 bases each). V lost 0 bases, J lost 2 bases, and 8 bases lay in between. The CDR3 contains 14 residues. Per the germline V gene, CDR1 is GTSNPN and CDR2 is SVGIG (reference sequence). This CDR3 is CAWSVGGPYNEQFF. CDR3 nucleotide sequence: TGTGCCTGGAGTGTTGGGGGTCCCTACAATGAGCAGTTCTTC.

This sequence joins TRBV9 and TRBJ2-3; 12 bases fit TRBD2. Germline V gene sequence: CDR1 SGDLS, CDR2 YYNGEE. There are 17 residues in the CDR3. J was trimmed by 2 bases and V by 2 bases; bases with no gene match: 6. This chain's CDR3 is CASSVTSGSPSTDTQYF. The CDR3 nucleotides read TGTGCCAGCAGCGTGACTAGCGGGAGTCCTTCCACAGATACGCAGTATTTT.

The chain combines TRBV27 with TRBJ1-2; 9 bases map to TRBD1. The trim removed 3 bases at V and 7 bases at J, leaving 6 bases unmatched. There are 14 residues in the CDR3. Looked up from germline, CDR1 is MNHEY and CDR2 is SMNVEV (reference sequence). The CDR3 is CASSFIQGAVGYTF. The CDR3 DNA sequence: TGTGCCAGCAGTTTCATACAGGGGGCGGTTGGCTACACCTTC.

The V and J genes are TRBV12-3 or TRBV12-4 and TRBJ2-7; 8 bases map to TRBD2. This CDR3 is built from 15 residues. The V segment lost 4 bases and the J segment 4 bases; nucleotides outside the gene matches: 9. CDR3 loop: CASSSAGGQRYEQYF. CDR3 nucleotide sequence: TGTGCCAGCAGTTCGGCGGGGGGACAAAGATACGAGCAGTACTTC.